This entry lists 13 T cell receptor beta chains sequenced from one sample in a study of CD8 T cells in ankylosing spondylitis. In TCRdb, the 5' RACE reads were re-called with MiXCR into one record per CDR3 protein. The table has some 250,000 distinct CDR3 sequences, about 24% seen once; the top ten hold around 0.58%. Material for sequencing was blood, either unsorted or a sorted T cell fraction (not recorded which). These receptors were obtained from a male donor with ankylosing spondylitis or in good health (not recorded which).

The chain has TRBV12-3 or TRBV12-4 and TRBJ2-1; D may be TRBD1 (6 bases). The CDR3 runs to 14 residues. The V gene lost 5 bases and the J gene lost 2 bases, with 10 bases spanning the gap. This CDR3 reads CASSTGHTYNEQFF. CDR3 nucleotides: TGTGCCAGCAGTACGGGACACACCTACAATGAGCAGTTCTTC.

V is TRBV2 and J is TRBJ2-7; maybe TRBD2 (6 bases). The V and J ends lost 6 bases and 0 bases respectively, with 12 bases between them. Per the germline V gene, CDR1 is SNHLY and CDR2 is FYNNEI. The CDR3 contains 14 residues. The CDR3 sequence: CASRKGLSSYEQYF. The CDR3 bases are TGTGCCAGCAGGAAGGGACTGAGCTCCTACGAGCAGTACTTC.

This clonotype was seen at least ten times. The CDR3 region is CASSLSNRRYEQYF. The CDR3 nucleotides are TGCGCCAGCAGCTTATCGAACCGACGTTACGAGCAGTACTTC. The chain carries TRBV5-1 and TRBJ2-7; D gene ambiguous. V shed 2 bases and J shed 4 bases, with 13 bases lying between them. This CDR3 has 14 amino acids. The V gene's germline CDR1 is SGHRS and CDR2 YFSETQ.

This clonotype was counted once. The DNA for the CDR3 is TGTGCCAGCGTATGGCAGAGTGGAGATACGCAGTATTTT. Translating it yields CASVWQSGDTQYF. This chain links TRBV12-3 or TRBV12-4 with TRBJ2-3, with no clear D. This CDR3 contains 13 residues. The V end was cut by 8 bases, the J end by 5 bases, with 14 bases between.

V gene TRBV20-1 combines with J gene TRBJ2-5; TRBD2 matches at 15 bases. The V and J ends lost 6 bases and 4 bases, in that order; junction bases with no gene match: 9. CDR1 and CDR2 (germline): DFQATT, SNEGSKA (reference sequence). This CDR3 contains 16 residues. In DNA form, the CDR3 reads TGCAGTGCCGCGGGACTAGCGGGGGGCCCTCGAGAGACCCAGTACTTC. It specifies CSAAGLAGGPRETQYF.

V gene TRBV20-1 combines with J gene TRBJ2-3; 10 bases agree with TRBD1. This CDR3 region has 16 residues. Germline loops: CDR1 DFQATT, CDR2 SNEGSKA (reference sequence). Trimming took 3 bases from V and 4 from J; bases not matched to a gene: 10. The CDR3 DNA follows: TGCAGTGCTAGTAGTCTGAGACAGGGGGCGTCAGATACGCAGTATTTT. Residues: CSASSLRQGASDTQYF.

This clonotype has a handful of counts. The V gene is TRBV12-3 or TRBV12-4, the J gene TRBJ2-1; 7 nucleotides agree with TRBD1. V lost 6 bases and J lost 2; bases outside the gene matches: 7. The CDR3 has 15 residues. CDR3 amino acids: CASSLVQGAYNEQFF. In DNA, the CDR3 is TGTGCCAGCAGCCTAGTTCAGGGGGCCTACAATGAGCAGTTCTTC.

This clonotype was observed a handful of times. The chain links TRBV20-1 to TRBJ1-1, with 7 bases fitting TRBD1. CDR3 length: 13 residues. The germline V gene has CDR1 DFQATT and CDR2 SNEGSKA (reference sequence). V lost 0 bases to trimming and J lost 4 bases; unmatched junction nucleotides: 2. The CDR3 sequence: CSARDQGGTEAFF. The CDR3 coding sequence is TGCAGTGCTAGAGATCAGGGGGGCACTGAAGCTTTCTTT.

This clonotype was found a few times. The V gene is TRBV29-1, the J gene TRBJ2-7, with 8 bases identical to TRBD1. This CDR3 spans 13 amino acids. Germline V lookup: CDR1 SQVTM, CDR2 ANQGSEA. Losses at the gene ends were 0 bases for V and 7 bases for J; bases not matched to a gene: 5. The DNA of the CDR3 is TGCAGCGTTGAAGATGGTACAGGGGGGGAGCAGTACTTC. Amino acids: CSVEDGTGGEQYF.

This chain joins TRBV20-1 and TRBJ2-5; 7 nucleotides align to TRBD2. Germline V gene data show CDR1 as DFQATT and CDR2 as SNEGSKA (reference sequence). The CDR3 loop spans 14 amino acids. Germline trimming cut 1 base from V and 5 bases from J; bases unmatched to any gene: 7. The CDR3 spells CSARGTRTPETQYF. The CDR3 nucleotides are TGCAGTGCTAGAGGGACTAGAACCCCTGAGACCCAGTACTTC.

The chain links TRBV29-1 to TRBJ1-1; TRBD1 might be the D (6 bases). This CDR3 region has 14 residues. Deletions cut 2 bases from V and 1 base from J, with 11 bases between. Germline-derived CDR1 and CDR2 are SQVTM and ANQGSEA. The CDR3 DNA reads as TGCAGCGTTGAACTCCTGGACAGGAACACTGAAGCTTTCTTT. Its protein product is CSVELLDRNTEAFF. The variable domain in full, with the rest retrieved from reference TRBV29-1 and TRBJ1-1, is SAVISQKPSRDICQRGTSLTIQCQVDSQVTMMFWYRQQPGQSLTLIATANQGSEATYESGFVIDKFPISRPNLTFSTLTVSNMSPEDSSIYLCSVELLDRNTEAFFGQGTRLTVV.

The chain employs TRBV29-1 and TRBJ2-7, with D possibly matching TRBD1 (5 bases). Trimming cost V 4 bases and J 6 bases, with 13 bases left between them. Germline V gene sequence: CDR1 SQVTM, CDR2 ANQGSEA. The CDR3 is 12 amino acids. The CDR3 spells CSVVGAGVEQYF. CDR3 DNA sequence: TGCAGCGTTGTTGGGGCTGGAGTCGAGCAGTACTTC.

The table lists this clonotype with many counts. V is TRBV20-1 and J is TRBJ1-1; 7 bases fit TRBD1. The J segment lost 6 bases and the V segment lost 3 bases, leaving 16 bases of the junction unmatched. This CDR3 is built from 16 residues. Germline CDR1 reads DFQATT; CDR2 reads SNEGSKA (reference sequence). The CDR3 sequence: CSARGQIFGVRAEAFF. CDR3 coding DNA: TGCAGTGCTAGGGGACAGATTTTCGGAGTACGGGCTGAAGCTTTCTTT.